This is a list of T cell receptor beta chains from one sample in a study of beta chain features in type 1 diabetes. Using immunoSEQ multiplex PCR, the repertoire was profiled, and TCRdb retains in-frame clones only, with some absent. This sample yields some 100,000 clones, of which 40% are seen a single time; 0.065% belongs to the top ten. Input material: stem cell memory CD4+ T cells from blood. The receptors come from a woman in her late teens or twenties in good health. CDR3s include the opening cysteine and the closing phenylalanine or tryptophan. The D gene is left open where the match is weak. Clone size is not always given. Where it is, it says once, few, many or a class for expanded clones.

v_call: TRBV21-1; j_call: TRBJ2-7; clone_size: few; d_call: NA; cdr3_nt: TGTGCCAGCAGCAAAGGACAAAGGGAGCACGAGCAGTACTTC; cdr3_aa: CASSKGQREHEQYF
v_call: TRBV5-1; j_call: TRBJ2-5; clone_size: NA; d_call: NA; cdr3_nt: TGCGCCAGCAGCGGGTGGTGGGGCTTCGGAGAGACCCAGTACTTC; cdr3_aa: CASSGWWGFGETQYF
v_call: TRBV30; j_call: TRBJ1-2; clone_size: NA; d_call: NA; cdr3_nt: TGTGCCTGGAGTGTACAGGGCAGGGCCAGGGGCTACACCTTC; cdr3_aa: CAWSVQGRARGYTF
v_call: TRBV4-2; j_call: TRBJ2-7; clone_size: NA; d_call: TRBD2; cdr3_nt: TGTGCCAGCAGCCAGGCAGGACTAGCGGGAGCCTACGAGCAGTACTTC; cdr3_aa: CASSQAGLAGAYEQYF
v_call: TRBV18; j_call: TRBJ1-1; clone_size: NA; d_call: TRBD1; cdr3_nt: TGTGCCAGCTCACAGACAGGGGGCACTGAAGCTTTCTTT; cdr3_aa: CASSQTGGTEAFF
v_call: TRBV29-1; j_call: TRBJ2-6; clone_size: NA; d_call: TRBD2; cdr3_nt: TGCAGCGTTGATCGCCTAGCGGTTGGATCTGGGGCCAACGTCCTGACTTTC; cdr3_aa: CSVDRLAVGSGANVLTF
v_call: TRBV28; j_call: TRBJ2-1; clone_size: NA; d_call: TRBD2; cdr3_nt: TGTGCCAGCAGGGGCGGGAGGGCCGGGGTCTCCTACAATGAGCAGTTCTTC; cdr3_aa: CASRGGRAGVSYNEQFF
v_call: TRBV5-1; j_call: TRBJ2-4; clone_size: NA; d_call: NA; cdr3_nt: TGCGCCAGCAGCTCCCGACAGTCAATTGCCTCCAAAAACATTCAGTACTTC; cdr3_aa: CASSSRQSIASKNIQYF
v_call: TRBV7-8; j_call: TRBJ1-2; clone_size: few; d_call: NA; cdr3_nt: TGTGCCAGCAGCTTAGAATGGAGCTATGGCTACACCTTC; cdr3_aa: CASSLEWSYGYTF
v_call: TRBV29-1; j_call: TRBJ1-5; clone_size: few; d_call: TRBD1; cdr3_nt: TGCAGCGGATCGACCGGGACAGGAAATCAGCCCCAGCATTTT; cdr3_aa: CSGSTGTGNQPQHF
v_call: TRBV5-8; j_call: TRBJ2-4; clone_size: NA; d_call: TRBD2; cdr3_nt: TGTGCCAGCAGCGCTAGACTAGCGGGAGGACCCATTCAGTACTTC; cdr3_aa: CASSARLAGGPIQYF
v_call: TRBV6-5; j_call: TRBJ2-3; clone_size: few; d_call: TRBD1; cdr3_nt: TGTGCCAGCAGTTGGGGACAGGGAGGGCAGTATTTT; cdr3_aa: CASSWGQGGQYF
v_call: TRBV9; j_call: TRBJ2-6; clone_size: NA; d_call: TRBD1; cdr3_nt: TGTGCCAGCAGCGCCGGGACAGGGGGGAGCTCTGGGGCCAACGTCCTGACTTTC; cdr3_aa: CASSAGTGGSSGANVLTF
v_call: TRBV6-1; j_call: TRBJ2-5; clone_size: few; d_call: NA; cdr3_nt: TGTGCCACCCTATACAGGAACCAAGAGACCCAGTACTTC; cdr3_aa: CATLYRNQETQYF
v_call: TRBV11-1; j_call: TRBJ2-3; clone_size: few; d_call: TRBD2; cdr3_nt: TGTGCCAGCAGCCTCCGACTAGCGCGAGATACGCAGTATTTT; cdr3_aa: CASSLRLARDTQYF
v_call: TRBV2; j_call: TRBJ2-1; clone_size: NA; d_call: TRBD2; cdr3_nt: TGTTTCAAGAGTCTTAGGGGGCTAGCGGGAGGCGAGCAGTTCTTC; cdr3_aa: CFKSLRGLAGGEQFF
v_call: TRBV10-3; j_call: TRBJ2-1; clone_size: NA; d_call: NA; cdr3_nt: TGTGCCATCGGACAGCCTAACTCCTACAATGAGCAGTTCTTC; cdr3_aa: CAIGQPNSYNEQFF
v_call: TRBV5-1; j_call: TRBJ2-1; clone_size: NA; d_call: TRBD1; cdr3_nt: TGCGCCAGCAGCTCCCGGGACAGGGTAATCGGTGAGCAGTTCTTC; cdr3_aa: CASSSRDRVIGEQFF
v_call: TRBV5-1; j_call: TRBJ2-2; clone_size: NA; d_call: TRBD2; cdr3_nt: TGCGCCAGCAGCTCCCGCAGGACTAGCGGGACCACCGGGGAGCTGTTTTTT; cdr3_aa: CASSSRRTSGTTGELFF
v_call: TRBV5-1; j_call: TRBJ1-2; clone_size: once; d_call: TRBD1; cdr3_nt: TGCGCCAGCAGCTTTTCGATGACAGGGGGCGACGGCTACACCTTC; cdr3_aa: CASSFSMTGGDGYTF
v_call: TRBV7-2; j_call: TRBJ2-5; clone_size: NA; d_call: NA; cdr3_nt: TGTGCCAGCAGTTCTCTAGCGTACAAAGAGACCCAGTACTTC; cdr3_aa: CASSSLAYKETQYF
v_call: TRBV30; j_call: TRBJ2-2; clone_size: NA; d_call: TRBD2; cdr3_nt: TGTGCCTGGACCGGACTAGCGGGAGGAACCGGGGAGCTGTTTTTT; cdr3_aa: CAWTGLAGGTGELFF
v_call: TRBV29-1; j_call: TRBJ1-1; clone_size: NA; d_call: TRBD1; cdr3_nt: TGCAGCGTCGAAAGGGGGCTGGGGACTGAAGCTTTCTTT; cdr3_aa: CSVERGLGTEAFF
v_call: TRBV11-2; j_call: TRBJ1-4; clone_size: few; d_call: NA; cdr3_nt: TGTGCCAGCAGCTTAAGGCGGCAGCTCAATGAAAAACTGTTTTTT; cdr3_aa: CASSLRRQLNEKLFF
v_call: TRBV11-2; j_call: TRBJ2-7; clone_size: NA; d_call: TRBD2; cdr3_nt: TGTGCCAGCAGCTTCGGGCGGGGGGTCCTCAGCTACGAGCAGTACTTC; cdr3_aa: CASSFGRGVLSYEQYF
v_call: TRBV19; j_call: TRBJ1-5; clone_size: few; d_call: NA; cdr3_nt: TGTGCCAGTAGTAGACAGATCAATAGCAATCAGCCCCAGCATTTT; cdr3_aa: CASSRQINSNQPQHF
v_call: TRBV4-3; j_call: TRBJ2-5; clone_size: few; d_call: TRBD1; cdr3_nt: TGCGCCAGCAGCCAAGATGGGACAGGGGGCGGTGAGACCCAGTACTTC; cdr3_aa: CASSQDGTGGGETQYF
v_call: TRBV16; j_call: TRBJ2-1; clone_size: few; d_call: TRBD2; cdr3_nt: TGTGCCAGCACCCCTAGCGGGAGAGTCTACAATGAGCAGTTCTTC; cdr3_aa: CASTPSGRVYNEQFF
v_call: TRBV4-3; j_call: TRBJ2-7; clone_size: NA; d_call: TRBD1; cdr3_nt: TGCGCCAGCAGCCAGAGGGACAGAACGGCCGAGCAGTACTTC; cdr3_aa: CASSQRDRTAEQYF
v_call: TRBV15; j_call: TRBJ1-2; clone_size: NA; d_call: NA; cdr3_nt: TGTGCCACCAGCAGACCTCAGGGGAGGGGGTATTTTGGCTACACCTTC; cdr3_aa: CATSRPQGRGYFGYTF
v_call: TRBV2; j_call: TRBJ2-7; clone_size: few; d_call: TRBD2; cdr3_nt: TGTGCCAGCAGCGTCGGACTAGCGGGAGTAATTCACGAGCAGTACTTC; cdr3_aa: CASSVGLAGVIHEQYF
v_call: TRBV6-5; j_call: TRBJ2-1; clone_size: few; d_call: NA; cdr3_nt: TGTGCCAGCTACTGGAGAAATGAGCAGTTCTTC; cdr3_aa: CASYWRNEQFF
v_call: TRBV5-6; j_call: TRBJ2-5; clone_size: few; d_call: TRBD2; cdr3_nt: TGTGCCAGCAGCCGGGGGTCCGGACTAGCGGCCGGAGCCCAGTACTTC; cdr3_aa: CASSRGSGLAAGAQYF
v_call: TRBV7-9; j_call: TRBJ2-7; clone_size: NA; d_call: TRBD2; cdr3_nt: TGTGCCAGCAGCGTAGGACTAGCGGTGAGCTCCTACGAGCAGTACTTC; cdr3_aa: CASSVGLAVSSYEQYF
v_call: TRBV4-3; j_call: TRBJ2-1; clone_size: NA; d_call: NA; cdr3_nt: TGCGCCAGCAGCCAAGATGGGTGGAGTGAGCAGTTCTTC; cdr3_aa: CASSQDGWSEQFF
v_call: TRBV19; j_call: TRBJ1-5; clone_size: NA; d_call: NA; cdr3_nt: TGTGCCAGCTCCTTCGGACAGAGCAATCAGCCCCAGCATTTT; cdr3_aa: CASSFGQSNQPQHF
v_call: TRBV14; j_call: TRBJ2-5; clone_size: NA; d_call: NA; cdr3_nt: TGTGCCAGCAGCCTAGCCGGGACCCAGTACTTC; cdr3_aa: CASSLAGTQYF
v_call: TRBV18; j_call: TRBJ2-7; clone_size: NA; d_call: TRBD1; cdr3_nt: TGTGCCAGCTCGGCGATGTCGGACAGGATTCTGGGCGAGCAGTACTTC; cdr3_aa: CASSAMSDRILGEQYF
v_call: TRBV9; j_call: TRBJ1-1; clone_size: NA; d_call: NA; cdr3_nt: TGTGCCAGCAGCACGGGAGTCGGAACTGAAGCTTTCTTT; cdr3_aa: CASSTGVGTEAFF
v_call: TRBV4-3; j_call: TRBJ1-3; clone_size: NA; d_call: NA; cdr3_nt: TGCGCCAGCAGCCTCCGGAGGGGAGCTGGAAACACCATATATTTT; cdr3_aa: CASSLRRGAGNTIYF
v_call: TRBV18; j_call: TRBJ2-7; clone_size: NA; d_call: TRBD2; cdr3_nt: TGTGCCAGCTCACCACCTAGCGGGAGGGCCTACGAGCAGTACTTC; cdr3_aa: CASSPPSGRAYEQYF
v_call: TRBV6-1; j_call: TRBJ2-7; clone_size: NA; d_call: NA; cdr3_nt: TGTGCCAGCAGTGACTTCTACGAGCAGTACTTC; cdr3_aa: CASSDFYEQYF
v_call: TRBV18; j_call: TRBJ2-5; clone_size: NA; d_call: TRBD2; cdr3_nt: TGTGCCAGCTCACCCATCCGGACTAGCGCTCAAGAGACCCAGTACTTC; cdr3_aa: CASSPIRTSAQETQYF
v_call: TRBV11-2; j_call: TRBJ1-1; clone_size: NA; d_call: NA; cdr3_nt: TGTGCCAGCAGCCCCGCCCGGGGGTTGATGAACACTGAAGCTTTCTTT; cdr3_aa: CASSPARGLMNTEAFF